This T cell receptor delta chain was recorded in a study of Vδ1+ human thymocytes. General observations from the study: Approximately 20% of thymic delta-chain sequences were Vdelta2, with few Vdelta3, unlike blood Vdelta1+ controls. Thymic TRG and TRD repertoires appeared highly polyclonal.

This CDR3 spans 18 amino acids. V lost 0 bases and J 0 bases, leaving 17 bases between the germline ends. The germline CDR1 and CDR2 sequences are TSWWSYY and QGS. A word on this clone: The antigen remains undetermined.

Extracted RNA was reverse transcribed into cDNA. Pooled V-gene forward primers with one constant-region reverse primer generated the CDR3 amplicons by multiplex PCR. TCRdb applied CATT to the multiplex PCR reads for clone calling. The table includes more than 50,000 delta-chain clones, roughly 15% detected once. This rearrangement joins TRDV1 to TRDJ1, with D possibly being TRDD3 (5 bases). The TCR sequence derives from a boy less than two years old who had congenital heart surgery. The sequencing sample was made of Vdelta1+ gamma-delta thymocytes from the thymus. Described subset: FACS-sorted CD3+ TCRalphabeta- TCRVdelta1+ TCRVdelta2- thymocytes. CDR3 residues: CALGELVAWVPYTDKLIF. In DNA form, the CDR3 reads TGTGCTCTTGGGGAACTTGTGGCCTGGGTCCCGTACACCGATAAACTCATCTTT.